This entry describes one T cell receptor (beta chain). Its target is unknown. This CDR3 has 15 residues. V lost 5 bases to trimming and J lost 13 bases, with 27 bases between them. Germline assignment: CDR1 SGHTA and CDR2 FQGNSA. The data are from a study of CD8+CD57+ T cells in acquired aplastic anemia. Study-wide context: Sorted CD4+ and CD8+ cells gave an average of roughly 3.2 ug of DNA. There were approximately 9.9 million reads, on average, for CD4+ cells from healthy donors.

Study-wide points: Between patients and controls, CD8+ Simpson's diversity did not vary significantly.

CDR3 and TCR beta VDJ profiling relied on a genomic DNA template. TCRdb re-analysed the reads in MiXCR, keeping a single row per CDR3 protein. The profile shows just over 400,000 distinct CDR3 sequences, about 70% of them singletons. Sequences were obtained from sorted CD4+, CD8+, or CD8+CD57+ T cells (not recorded which) from PBMCs. The sequence was obtained from a human donor in good health, serving as a control. This chain joins TRBV7-2 and TRBJ2-7, with no clear D. As DNA, the CDR3 is TGTGCCAGCAGCCAAGAGCAGATTGATGAAAAACTGCTTTACTTC. Protein: CASSQEQIDEKLLYF.